The 8 T cell receptor beta chains given below trace back to one sample, sequenced in a study of PD-1 blockade in mismatch repair-deficient tumors. TCRdb's table, derived via immunoSEQ multiplex PCR, lists solely in-frame clones and lacks some. The profile shows around 48,000 clones, 78% of them singletons. Here the sequenced sample was peripheral blood, taken 4 weeks after starting pembrolizumab. The receptors here all came from an adult with mismatch repair-deficient cancer.

This chain joins TRBV29-1 and TRBJ2-7; 9 bases are shared with TRBD1. The CDR3 loop spans 14 amino acids. Germline values: CDR1 SQVTM, CDR2 ANQGSEA. V dropped 3 bases and J dropped 4; count of bases not matched to a gene: 7. The CDR3 loop is CSVDLGQGLYEQYF. The CDR3 DNA reads as TGCAGCGTTGACTTAGGACAGGGGCTTTACGAGCAGTACTTC.

This sequence joins TRBV27 and TRBJ2-1; TRBD2 agrees at 8 bases. V lost 0 bases and J lost 4; bases outside the gene matches: 5. The length of the CDR3 is 16 residues. Per germline, CDR1 MNHEY and CDR2 SMNVEV (reference sequence). CDR3 in DNA: TGTGCCAGCAGTTTATCAAGCGGGAGTTCGTACAATGAGCAGTTCTTC. It specifies CASSLSSGSSYNEQFF.

The rearrangement links TRBV5-8 to TRBJ1-2, with TRBD1 matching 10 bases. Germline V gene sequence: CDR1 SGHTS, CDR2 YDEGEE. J lost 2 bases, V lost 5 bases, and 3 bases had no gene match. The CDR3 is made up of 14 amino acids. The CDR3 bases are TGTGCCAGCAGGATGACAGGGGGCAACTATGGCTACACCTTC. Amino acids: CASRMTGGNYGYTF.

J is TRBJ1-2 and V is TRBV2; D call uncertain. CDR3 length: 15 amino acids. CDR1 SNHLY and CDR2 FYNNEI come from the germline V gene. The V gene lost 7 bases and the J gene lost 8 bases, with 23 bases spanning the gap. The CDR3 reads CASIPDIFPPRGYTF. In nucleotides, the CDR3 is TGTGCCAGCATCCCCGACATTTTCCCCCCCCGCGGCTACACCTTC.

V is TRBV27 and J is TRBJ1-2; TRBD1 matches 8 bases. The CDR3 is 14 amino acids. CDR1 and CDR2 from the germline V gene are MNHEY and SMNVEV (reference sequence). The ends lost 6 bases at V and 4 bases at J; junction bases unmatched: 7. CDR3 nucleotide sequence: TGTGCCAGCAGATCAGGGGGCATGGGCTATGGCTACACCTTC. This encodes CASRSGGMGYGYTF.

Only a few counts were recorded for this clone. The chain combines TRBV7-6 with TRBJ2-1; D perhaps matches TRBD2 (6 bases). Deletions cut 0 bases from V and 2 bases from J, with 11 bases between. Per the germline V gene, CDR1 is SGHVS and CDR2 is FNYEAQ. This CDR3 contains 16 residues. CDR3 coding DNA: TGTGCCAGCAGCTTAGCCCTTAGCGGCACCTACAATGAGCAGTTCTTC. Its translation is CASSLALSGTYNEQFF.

The DNA of the CDR3 is TGCCGAGCACAGGACAGGGCGAACACTGAAGCTTTCTTT. As protein: CRAQDRANTEAFF. The rearrangement links TRBV29-1 to TRBJ1-1; 8 bases map to TRBD1. CDR1 and CDR2 from the germline V gene are SQVTM and ANQGSEA. This CDR3 region has 13 residues. The entire variable domain, with the rest obtained from reference TRBV29-1 and TRBJ1-1, is as follows: SAVISQKPSRDICQRGTSLTIQCQVDSQVTMMFWYRQQPGQSLTLIATANQGSEATYESGFVIDKFPISRPNLTFSTLTVSNMSPEDSSIYLCRAQDRANTEAFFGQGTRLTVV.

V is TRBV11-2 and J is TRBJ1-1, with D hard to call. The V and J ends lost 0 bases and 5 bases respectively, with 13 bases between them. The CDR3 runs 15 residues. The germline V gene has CDR1 SGHAT and CDR2 FQNNGV. The CDR3 nucleotides are TGTGCCAGCAGCTTAGAGTTCGCCATCAAGACTGAAGCTTTCTTT. As protein: CASSLEFAIKTEAFF.